This TCR beta chain is from a study of early T cells in non-severe SARS-CoV-2 infection. At the level of the study: The chains were unpaired, and the sequenced material was bulk RNA from unsorted whole blood.

This clonotype was seen repeatedly, ten times or more. Its antigen is still unknown. Tagging with unique molecular identifiers was applied to individual cDNA molecules. TCRdb independently ran MiXCR on the 5' RACE reads; one entry per CDR3 protein. The sample includes around 72,000 distinct CDR3 sequences, around 9.1% of them seen just once. Notes on the study in general: Comparison of clonotypes with VDJdb favored anti-spike CD8 responses while missing private and CD4 specificities.

This CDR3 has 17 residues. Germline lookup yields CDR1 SGHDN and CDR2 FVKESK. Trimming removed 0 bases from V and 2 bases from J, with 16 bases in between. This receptor was obtained from an adult who was a healthcare worker with PCR-confirmed SARS-CoV-2 infection or an uninfected control (not recorded which). The specimen was whole blood, collected at baseline. The rearrangement uses TRBV14 and TRBJ1-2; no firm D call. The CDR3: CASSQDYTEGANYGYTF. The DNA of the CDR3 is TGTGCCAGCAGCCAAGACTACACAGAGGGAGCGAACTATGGCTACACCTTC.